The present T cell receptor beta chain was sequenced within a study of CD8 T cells in Susac syndrome (dated by TCRdb to about 2019). Background on the whole study: Repertoire sequencing was used to test whether CD8+ T cell activation and differentiation in Susac syndrome was antigen driven. Broader findings and caveats from the paper: The study acknowledged that relatively few individuals were included in the TCR sequencing and HLA analysis.

A remark on this clonotype: There is no known antigen for this receptor. One base away there is no much larger clone; base qualities are not given.

Peripheral blood CD8+ and CD4+ T cells from healthy donors, Susac syndrome patients and multiple sclerosis patients were profiled by high-throughput TCR beta sequencing. Healthy donors were age- and sex-matched controls. Bulk CD8+ and CD4+ T cells were purified by magnetic negative isolation, while CD8+ TEMRA cells were enriched using FACS. Blood was collected in EDTA tubes and processed within 24 hours, with PBMCs isolated through density gradient centrifugation. PBMCs destined for TCR sequencing were cryopreserved in liquid nitrogen and later thawed in a 37 °C water bath. The sorted or isolated CD4+, CD8+ and CD8+ TEMRA cells reached a purity of at least 90%. RNA was extracted with the RNeasy kit and 0.5 to 1 ug was reverse transcribed using random hexamers. The immunoSEQ multiplex PCR assay, which covers 54 Vbeta and 13 Jbeta segments, was used to amplify TCR beta CDR3 regions. PCR amplification bias was corrected by using a synthetic template baseline for primer optimization and computational correction. The published analysis was carried out like this. Reads were annotated to V, D and J genes according to IMGT and were analyzed with immunoSEQ Analyzer, with only productive sequences retained. Clonality was calculated as one minus the Shannon entropy normalized by log2 of the number of productive unique sequences. For each patient and control, public and private clones were evaluated among the 100 most prevalent clones. Clones were defined as Susac-specific if absent from the healthy and MS cohorts, from some 1,000 published viral clones and from other ImmuneACCESS disease sequences. TCRdb reprocessed the public reads (quality trimming at Q25 with fastp, clone calling with MiXCR) and kept in-frame beta chains. Here each entry gathers all rows of one CDR3 protein and keeps the most common genes and DNA. For this entry, the V and J calls and clone size follow TCRdb and not the study's own pipeline. The sample has about 190,000 distinct CDR3 sequences on record, about 93% of them singletons. Around 0.1% of the sample is held by the ten biggest clonotypes.

The material sequenced was CD4+ T cells from PBMCs. The TCR was taken from a human donor in good health.

This receptor carries the CDR3 CASSATGGIFPNEQFF. The DNA is TGTGCCAGCAGCGCGACGGGGGGCATTTTCCCCAATGAGCAGTTCTTC. The chain employs TRBV11-2 and TRBJ2-1; TRBD2 is possibly the D segment (7 matching bases). The CDR3 runs 16 residues from the cysteine to the phenylalanine. Left in the record is the CDR3 DNA by itself, 48 bases read in frame from the first base. Trimming costs V 5 bases and J 6 bases, and their ends lie 20 bases apart. The germline V gene yields SGHAT for CDR1 and FQNNGV for CDR2.